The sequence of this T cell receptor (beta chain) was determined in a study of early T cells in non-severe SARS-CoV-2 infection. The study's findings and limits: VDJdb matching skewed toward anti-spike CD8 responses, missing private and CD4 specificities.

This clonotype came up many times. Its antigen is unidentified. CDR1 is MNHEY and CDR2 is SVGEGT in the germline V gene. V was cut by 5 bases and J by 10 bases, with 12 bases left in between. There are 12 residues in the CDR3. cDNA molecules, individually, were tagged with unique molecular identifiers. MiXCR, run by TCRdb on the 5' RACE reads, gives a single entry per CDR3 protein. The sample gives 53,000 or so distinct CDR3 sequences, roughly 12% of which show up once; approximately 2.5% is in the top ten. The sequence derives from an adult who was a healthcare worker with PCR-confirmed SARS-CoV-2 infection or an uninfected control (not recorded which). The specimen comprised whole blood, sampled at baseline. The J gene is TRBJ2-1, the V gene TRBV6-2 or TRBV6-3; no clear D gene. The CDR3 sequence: CASSNPAMEQFF. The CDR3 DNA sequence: TGTGCCAGCAGTAACCCTGCTATGGAGCAGTTCTTC.